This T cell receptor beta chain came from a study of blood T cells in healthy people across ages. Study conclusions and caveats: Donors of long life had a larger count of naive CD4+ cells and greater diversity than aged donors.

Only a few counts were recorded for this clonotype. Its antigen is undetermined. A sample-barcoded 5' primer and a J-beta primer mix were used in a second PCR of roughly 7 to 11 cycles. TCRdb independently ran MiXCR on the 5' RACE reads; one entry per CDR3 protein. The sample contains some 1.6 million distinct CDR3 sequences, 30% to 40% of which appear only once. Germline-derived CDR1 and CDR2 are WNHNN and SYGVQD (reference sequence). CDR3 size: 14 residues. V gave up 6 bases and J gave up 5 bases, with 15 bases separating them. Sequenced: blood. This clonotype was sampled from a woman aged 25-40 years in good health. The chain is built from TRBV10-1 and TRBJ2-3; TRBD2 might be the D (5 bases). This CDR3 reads CASSPGGSEDTQYF. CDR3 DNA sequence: TGCGCCAGCAGCCCAGGTGGGAGCGAAGATACGCAGTATTTT.